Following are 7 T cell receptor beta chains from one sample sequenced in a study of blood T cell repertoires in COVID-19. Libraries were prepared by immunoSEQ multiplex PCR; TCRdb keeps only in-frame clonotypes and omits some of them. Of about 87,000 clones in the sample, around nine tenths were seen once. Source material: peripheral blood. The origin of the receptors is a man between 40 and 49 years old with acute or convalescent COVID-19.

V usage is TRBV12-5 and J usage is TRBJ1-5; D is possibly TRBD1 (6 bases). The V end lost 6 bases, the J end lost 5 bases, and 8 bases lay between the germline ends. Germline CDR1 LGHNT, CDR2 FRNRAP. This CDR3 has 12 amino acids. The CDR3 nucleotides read TGTGCTAGTGGGGACAGTTATCAGCCCCAGCATTTT. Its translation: CASGDSYQPQHF.

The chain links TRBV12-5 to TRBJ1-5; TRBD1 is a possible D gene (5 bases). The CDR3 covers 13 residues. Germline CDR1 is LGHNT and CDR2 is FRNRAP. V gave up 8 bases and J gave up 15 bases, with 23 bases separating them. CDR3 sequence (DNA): TGTGCTAGTAGGACCCCGGGGGGTACGAGACCGCATTTT. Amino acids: CASRTPGGTRPHF.

The DNA for the CDR3 is TGTGCCTGGAAGGGAGGGACAGGGGATGAGGAGACCCAGTACTTC. As protein: CAWKGGTGDEETQYF. The chain recombines TRBV30 with TRBJ2-5; 10 bases map to TRBD1. The junction had 10 bases not matched to a gene; V was cut back by 4 bases and J by 5 bases. The length of the CDR3 is 15 residues. Looked up from germline, CDR1 is GTSNPN and CDR2 is SVGIG (reference sequence). The full variable domain, completed using reference TRBV30 and TRBJ2-5, is SQTIHQWPATLVQPVGSPLSLECTVEGTSNPNLYWYRQAAGRGLQLLFYSVGIGQISSEVPQNLSASRPQDRQFILSSKKLLLSDSGFYLCAWKGGTGDEETQYFGPGTRLLVL.

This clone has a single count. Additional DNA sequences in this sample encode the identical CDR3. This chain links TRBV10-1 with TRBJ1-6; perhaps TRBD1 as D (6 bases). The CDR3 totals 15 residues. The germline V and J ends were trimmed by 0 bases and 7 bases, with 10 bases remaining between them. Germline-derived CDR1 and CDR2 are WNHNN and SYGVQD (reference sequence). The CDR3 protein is CASSESRTENSPLHF. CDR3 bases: TGCGCCAGCAGTGAGTCGAGGACAGAGAATTCACCCCTCCACTTT.

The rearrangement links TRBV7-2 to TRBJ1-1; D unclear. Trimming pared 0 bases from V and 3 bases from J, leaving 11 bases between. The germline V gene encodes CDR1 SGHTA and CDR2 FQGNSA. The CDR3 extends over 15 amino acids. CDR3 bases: TGTGCCAGCAGCTTAGCGCTAACGGACTACACTGAAGCTTTCTTT. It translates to CASSLALTDYTEAFF.

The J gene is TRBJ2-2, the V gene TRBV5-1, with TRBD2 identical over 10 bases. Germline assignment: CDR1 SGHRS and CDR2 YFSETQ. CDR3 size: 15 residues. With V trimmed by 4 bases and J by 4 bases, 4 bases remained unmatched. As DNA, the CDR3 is TGCGCCAGCAGCCTAGCGGGAGCGCCCACCGGGGAGCTGTTTTTT. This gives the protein CASSLAGAPTGELFF.

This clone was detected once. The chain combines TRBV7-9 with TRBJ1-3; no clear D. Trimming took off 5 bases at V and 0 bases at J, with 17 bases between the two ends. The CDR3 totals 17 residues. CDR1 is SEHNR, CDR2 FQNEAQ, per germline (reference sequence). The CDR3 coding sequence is TGTGCCAGCAGCAGCGAGGCTATTTCGAGCTCTGGAAACACCATATATTTT. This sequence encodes CASSSEAISSSGNTIYF.